Described below is a single T cell receptor beta chain sequence and its context. The source of the sample is a study of T cells in Graves' hyperthyroidism and ophthalmopathy. CDR3 size: 13 residues. From germline, CDR1 is SQVTM and CDR2 ANQGSEA. V dropped 6 bases and J dropped 10 bases, with 16 bases sitting between them. Amplification of TCR beta CDR3 regions used RNA as the template. The HTBI set primed first-round TCR CDR3 RT-PCR. TCRdb independently ran MiXCR on the multiplex PCR reads; one entry per CDR3 protein. Of 800,000 or so distinct CDR3 sequences in the sample, over 35% were seen once. The receptor was derived from a man between 18 and 35 years old with Graves' hyperthyroidism. This chain links TRBV29-1 with TRBJ1-6; a possible D gene is TRBD1 (6 bases). Input material: blood. CDR3: CSVRPRGDSPLHF. The CDR3 nucleotides are TGCAGCGTGAGACCTAGGGGGGACTCACCCCTCCACTTT.